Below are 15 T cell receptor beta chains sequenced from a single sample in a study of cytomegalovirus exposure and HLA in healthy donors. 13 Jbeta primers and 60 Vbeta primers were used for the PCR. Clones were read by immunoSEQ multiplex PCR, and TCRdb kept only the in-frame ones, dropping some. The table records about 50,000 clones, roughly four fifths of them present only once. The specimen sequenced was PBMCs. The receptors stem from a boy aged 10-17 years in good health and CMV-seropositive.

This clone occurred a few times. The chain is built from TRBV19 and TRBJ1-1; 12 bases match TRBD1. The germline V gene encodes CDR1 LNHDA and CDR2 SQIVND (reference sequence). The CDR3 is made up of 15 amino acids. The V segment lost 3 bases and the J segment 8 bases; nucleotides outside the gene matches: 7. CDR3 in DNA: TGTGCCAGTAGTATTACGGGACAGGGGGCTGGAGAAGCTTTCTTT. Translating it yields CASSITGQGAGEAFF.

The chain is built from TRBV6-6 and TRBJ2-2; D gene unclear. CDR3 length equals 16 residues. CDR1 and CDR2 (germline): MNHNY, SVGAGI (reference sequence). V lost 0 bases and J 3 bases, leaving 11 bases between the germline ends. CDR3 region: CASSYSVSAYTGELFF. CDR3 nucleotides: TGTGCCAGCAGTTACTCCGTTTCTGCGTACACCGGGGAGCTGTTTTTT.

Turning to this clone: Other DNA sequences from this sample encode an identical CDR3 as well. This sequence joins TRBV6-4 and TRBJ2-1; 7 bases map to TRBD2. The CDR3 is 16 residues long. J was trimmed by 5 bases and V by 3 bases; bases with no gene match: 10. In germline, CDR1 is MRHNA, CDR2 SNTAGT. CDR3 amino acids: CASSESHGTINNEQFF. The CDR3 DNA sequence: TGTGCCAGCAGTGAATCTCATGGGACTATCAACAATGAGCAGTTCTTC.

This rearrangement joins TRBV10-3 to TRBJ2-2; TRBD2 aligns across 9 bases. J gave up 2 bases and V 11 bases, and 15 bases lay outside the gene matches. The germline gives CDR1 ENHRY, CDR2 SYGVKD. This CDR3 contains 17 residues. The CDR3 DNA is TGTGCCTCCGAGGTCGGTAGCGGGGGATTTAACACCGGGGAGCTGTTTTTT. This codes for CASEVGSGGFNTGELFF.

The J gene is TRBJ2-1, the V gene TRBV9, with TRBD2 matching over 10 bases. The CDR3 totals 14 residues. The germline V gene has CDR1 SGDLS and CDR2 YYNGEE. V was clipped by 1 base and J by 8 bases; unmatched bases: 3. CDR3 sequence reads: CASSVLAGAHEQFF. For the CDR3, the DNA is TGTGCCAGCAGCGTACTAGCGGGGGCCCATGAGCAGTTCTTC. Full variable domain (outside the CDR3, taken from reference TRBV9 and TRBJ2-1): DSGVTQTPKHLITATGQRVTLRCSPRSGDLSVYWYQQSLDQGLQFLIQYYNGEERAKGNILERFSAQQFPDLHSELNLSSLELGDSALYFCASSVLAGAHEQFFGPGTRLTVL.

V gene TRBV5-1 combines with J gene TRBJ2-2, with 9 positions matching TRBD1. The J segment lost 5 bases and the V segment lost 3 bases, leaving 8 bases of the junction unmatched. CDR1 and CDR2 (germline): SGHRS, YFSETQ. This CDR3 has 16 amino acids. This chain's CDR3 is CASSYTGTGYTGELFF. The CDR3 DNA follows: TGCGCCAGCAGCTACACCGGGACAGGGTATACCGGGGAGCTGTTTTTT.

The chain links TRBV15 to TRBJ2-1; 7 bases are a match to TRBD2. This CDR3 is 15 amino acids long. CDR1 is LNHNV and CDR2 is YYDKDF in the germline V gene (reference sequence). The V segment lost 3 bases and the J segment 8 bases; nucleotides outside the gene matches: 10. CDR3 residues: CATSSVTGTTYEQFF. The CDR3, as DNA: TGTGCCACCAGCAGTGTAACCGGGACTACGTATGAGCAGTTCTTC.

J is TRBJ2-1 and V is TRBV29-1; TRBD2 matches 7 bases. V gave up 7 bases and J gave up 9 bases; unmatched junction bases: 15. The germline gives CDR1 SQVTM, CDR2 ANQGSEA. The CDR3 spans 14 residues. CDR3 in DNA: TGCAGCGCAACCAAGGGACTACACCATGGTGAGCAGTTCTTC. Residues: CSATKGLHHGEQFF.

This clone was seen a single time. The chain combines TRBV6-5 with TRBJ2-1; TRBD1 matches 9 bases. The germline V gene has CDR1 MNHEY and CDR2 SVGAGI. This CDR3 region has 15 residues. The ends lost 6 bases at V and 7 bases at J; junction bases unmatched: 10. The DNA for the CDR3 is TGTGCCAGCAGATCCGGGACAGGGAGGTTGAATGAGCAGTTCTTC. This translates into CASRSGTGRLNEQFF.

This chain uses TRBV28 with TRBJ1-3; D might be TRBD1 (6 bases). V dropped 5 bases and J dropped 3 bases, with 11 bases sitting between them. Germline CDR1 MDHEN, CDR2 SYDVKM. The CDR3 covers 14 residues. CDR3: CASSLNRVGNTIYF. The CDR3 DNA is TGTGCCAGCAGTCTAAACAGGGTTGGAAACACCATATATTTT.

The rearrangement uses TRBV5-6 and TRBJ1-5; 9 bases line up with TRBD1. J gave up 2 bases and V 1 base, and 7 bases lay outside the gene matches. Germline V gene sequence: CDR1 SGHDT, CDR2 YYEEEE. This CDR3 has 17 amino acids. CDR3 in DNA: TGTGCCAGCAGCTTGTTACAGGGGGCGCCGGGCAATCAGCCCCAGCATTTT. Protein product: CASSLLQGAPGNQPQHF.

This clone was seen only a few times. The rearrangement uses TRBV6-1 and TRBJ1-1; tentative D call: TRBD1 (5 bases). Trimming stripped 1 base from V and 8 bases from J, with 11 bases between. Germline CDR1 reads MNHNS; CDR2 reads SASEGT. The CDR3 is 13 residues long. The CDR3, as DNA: TGTGCCAGCAGTGAAGAGCTCCAGGGCGAAGCTTTCTTT. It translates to CASSEELQGEAFF.

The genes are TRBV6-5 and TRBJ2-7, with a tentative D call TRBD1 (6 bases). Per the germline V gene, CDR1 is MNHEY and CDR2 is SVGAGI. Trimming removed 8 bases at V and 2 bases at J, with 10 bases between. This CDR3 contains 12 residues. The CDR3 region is CASGQQAYEQYF. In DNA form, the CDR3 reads TGTGCCAGCGGACAGCAAGCCTACGAGCAGTACTTC.

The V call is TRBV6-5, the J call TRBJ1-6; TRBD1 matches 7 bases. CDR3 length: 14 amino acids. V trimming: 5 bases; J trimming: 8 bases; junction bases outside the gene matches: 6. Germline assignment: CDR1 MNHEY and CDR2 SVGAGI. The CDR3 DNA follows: TGTGCCAGCAGTAAACAGGGGAGTGATTCACCCCTCCACTTT. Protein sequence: CASSKQGSDSPLHF.

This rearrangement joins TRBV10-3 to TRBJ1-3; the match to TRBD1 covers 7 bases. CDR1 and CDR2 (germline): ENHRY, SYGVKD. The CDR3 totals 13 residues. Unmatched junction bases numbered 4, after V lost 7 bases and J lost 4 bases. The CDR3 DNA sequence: TGTGCCATCAATCAGGGGGACGGAAACACCATATATTTT. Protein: CAINQGDGNTIYF.